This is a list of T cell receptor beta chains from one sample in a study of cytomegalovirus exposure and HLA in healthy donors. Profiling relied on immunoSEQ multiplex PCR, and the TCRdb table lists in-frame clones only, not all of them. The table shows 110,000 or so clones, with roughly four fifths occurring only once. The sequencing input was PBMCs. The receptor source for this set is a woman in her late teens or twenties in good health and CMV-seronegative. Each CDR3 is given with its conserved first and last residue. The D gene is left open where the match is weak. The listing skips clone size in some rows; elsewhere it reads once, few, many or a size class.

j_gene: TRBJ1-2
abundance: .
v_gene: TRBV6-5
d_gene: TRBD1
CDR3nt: TGTGCCAGCAGTTTTATACAGGGGCGCGGCTACACCTTC
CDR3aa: CASSFIQGRGYTF

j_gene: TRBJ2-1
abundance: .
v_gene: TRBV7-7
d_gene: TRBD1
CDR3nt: TGTGCCAGCAGCTCCGGGACAGGGATCTACAATGAGCAGTTCTTC
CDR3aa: CASSSGTGIYNEQFF

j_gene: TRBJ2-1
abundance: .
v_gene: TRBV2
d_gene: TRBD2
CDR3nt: TGTGCCAGCAGTGCCCTTGGCGGGGGGGCTGAGCAGTTCTTC
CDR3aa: CASSALGGGAEQFF

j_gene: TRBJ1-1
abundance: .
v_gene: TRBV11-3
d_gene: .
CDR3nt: TGTGCCAGCAGCTTAGAATTTGGCAGTGAAGCTTTCTTT
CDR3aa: CASSLEFGSEAFF

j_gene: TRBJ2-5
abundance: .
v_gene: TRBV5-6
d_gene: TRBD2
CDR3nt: TGTGCCAGCAGCTTACTAGCGGGGAGAGAGACCCAGTACTTC
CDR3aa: CASSLLAGRETQYF

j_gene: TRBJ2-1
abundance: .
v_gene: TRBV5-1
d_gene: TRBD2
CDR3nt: TGCGCCAGCACCGAGAGGGCTAGCGGGAGTAGTAATGAGCAGTTCTTC
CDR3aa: CASTERASGSSNEQFF

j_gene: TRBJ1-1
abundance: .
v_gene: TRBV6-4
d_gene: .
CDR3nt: TGTGCCAGCAGTGAAGGGGAGAACACTGAAGCTTTCTTT
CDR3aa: CASSEGENTEAFF

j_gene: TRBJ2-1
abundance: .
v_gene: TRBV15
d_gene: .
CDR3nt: TGTGCCACCAGCAGAGAAGTCCAGGAAGTATGGAATGAGCAGTTCTTC
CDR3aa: CATSREVQEVWNEQFF

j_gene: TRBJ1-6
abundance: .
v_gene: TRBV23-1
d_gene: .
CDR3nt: TGCGCCAGCAGTCAATCGGCGGAATATAATTCACCCCTCCACTTT
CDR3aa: CASSQSAEYNSPLHF

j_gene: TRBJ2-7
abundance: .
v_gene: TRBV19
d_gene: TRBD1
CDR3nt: TGTGCCAGTGGGGACAGAGCATACGAGCAGTACTTC
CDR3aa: CASGDRAYEQYF

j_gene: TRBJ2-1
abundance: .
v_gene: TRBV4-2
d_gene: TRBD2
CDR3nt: TGTGCCAGCAGCCTTATGGTTCCCATAACTAGCGGGACCGTTTACAATGAGCAGTTCTTC
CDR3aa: CASSLMVPITSGTVYNEQFF

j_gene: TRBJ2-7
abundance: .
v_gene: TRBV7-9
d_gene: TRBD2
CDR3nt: TGTGCCAGCAGCTCGTCCGGACTAGCTGGATACGAGCAGTACTTC
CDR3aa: CASSSSGLAGYEQYF

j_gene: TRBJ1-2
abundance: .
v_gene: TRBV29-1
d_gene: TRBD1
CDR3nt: TGCAGCGTTGAAGATCAGGGGCAGGGGGCTTCTTGGTATGGCTACACCTTC
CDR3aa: CSVEDQGQGASWYGYTF

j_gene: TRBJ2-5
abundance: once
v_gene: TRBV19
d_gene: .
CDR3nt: TGTGCCAGTAGCCGGCCAGGGGAGCAGAAGACCCAGTACTTC
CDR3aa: CASSRPGEQKTQYF

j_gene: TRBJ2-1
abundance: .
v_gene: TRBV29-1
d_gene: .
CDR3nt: TGCAGCGTTTCGGCACAGTTGGACTACAATGAGCAGTTCTTC
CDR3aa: CSVSAQLDYNEQFF

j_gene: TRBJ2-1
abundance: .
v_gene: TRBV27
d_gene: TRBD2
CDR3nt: TGTGCCAGCAGTTTATGGGGTAGCGGGGGTTACAATGAGCAGTTCTTC
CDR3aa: CASSLWGSGGYNEQFF

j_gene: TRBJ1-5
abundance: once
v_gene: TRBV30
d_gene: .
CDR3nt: TGTGCCTGCCAGGCGGGGGGGGCCGGCAATCAGCCCCAGCATTTT
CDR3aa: CACQAGGAGNQPQHF

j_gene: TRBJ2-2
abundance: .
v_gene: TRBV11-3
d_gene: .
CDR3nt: TGTGCCAGCAGCTTGGGGGCCCCCCTGAACACCGGGGAGCTGTTTTTT
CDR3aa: CASSLGAPLNTGELFF

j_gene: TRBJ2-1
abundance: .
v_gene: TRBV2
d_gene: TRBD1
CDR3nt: TGTGCCAGCAGTGAAGGGACAGGGAAGCAGTTCTTC
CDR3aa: CASSEGTGKQFF

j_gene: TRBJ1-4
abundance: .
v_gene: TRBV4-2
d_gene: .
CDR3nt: TGTGCCAGCAGCCATGGTCGACAGGCCAAATCTGCAACTAATGAAAAACTGTTTTTT
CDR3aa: CASSHGRQAKSATNEKLFF

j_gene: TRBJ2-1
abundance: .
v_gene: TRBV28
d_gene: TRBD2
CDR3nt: TGTGCCAGCAGTTTAAGGGGACTAGCGAGCTCCTACAATGAGCAGTTCTTC
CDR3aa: CASSLRGLASSYNEQFF

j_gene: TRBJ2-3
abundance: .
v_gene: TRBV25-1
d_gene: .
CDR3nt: TGTGCCAGCAGTGGCCGGTCTAACTCAAAGACGCAGTATTTT
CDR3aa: CASSGRSNSKTQYF

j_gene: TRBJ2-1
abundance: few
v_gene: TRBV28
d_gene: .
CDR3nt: TGTGCCAGCAGTTCGATGGCCCTCGAGCAGTTCTTC
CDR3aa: CASSSMALEQFF

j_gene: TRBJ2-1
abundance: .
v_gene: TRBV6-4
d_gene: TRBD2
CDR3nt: TGTGCCAGCAGTGTGAGAACTAGCGGGACCAATGAGCAGTTCTTC
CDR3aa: CASSVRTSGTNEQFF

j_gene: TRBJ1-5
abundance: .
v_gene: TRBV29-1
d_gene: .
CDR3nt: TGCAGCGTCAAATGGCAGAACAATCAGCCCCAGCATTTT
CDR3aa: CSVKWQNNQPQHF

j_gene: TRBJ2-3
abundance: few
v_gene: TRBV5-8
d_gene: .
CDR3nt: TGTGCCAGCAGCTTGGGCCAGTCTACGCAGTATTTT
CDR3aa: CASSLGQSTQYF

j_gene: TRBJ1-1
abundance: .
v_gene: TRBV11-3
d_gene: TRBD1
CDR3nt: TGTGCCAGCAGACAGACAGGGGGCACTGAAGCTTTCTTT
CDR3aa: CASRQTGGTEAFF